Presented here are 18 T cell receptor beta chains from one specimen sequenced in a study of cytomegalovirus exposure and HLA in healthy donors. In the PCR, 60 Vbeta and 13 Jbeta primers were used. Libraries were prepared by immunoSEQ multiplex PCR; TCRdb keeps only in-frame clonotypes and omits some of them. The sample holds about 140,000 clones, around 80% seen once. The sample taken for sequencing was PBMCs. These receptors all come from a male donor in good health and CMV-seropositive.

The J gene is TRBJ1-6, the V gene TRBV19; 7 bases fit TRBD1. CDR1 is LNHDA and CDR2 is SQIVND in the germline V gene (reference sequence). J was trimmed by 9 bases and V by 5 bases; bases with no gene match: 4. The CDR3 is 13 amino acids. CDR3 sequence: CASSFNRGSPLHF. CDR3 coding DNA: TGTGCCAGTAGTTTCAACAGGGGTTCACCCCTCCACTTT. The whole variable domain, remainder taken from reference TRBV19 and TRBJ1-6, is DGGITQSPKYLFRKEGQNVTLSCEQNLNHDAMYWYRQDPGQGLRLIYYSQIVNDFQKGDIAEGYSVSREKKESFPLTVTSAQKNPTAFYLCASSFNRGSPLHFGNGTRLTVT.

The chain uses TRBV7-3 and TRBJ2-5, with 13 bases identical to TRBD2. CDR3 length: 15 residues. CDR1 and CDR2 (germline): SGHTA, FQGTGA. J gave up 5 bases and V 4 bases, and 4 bases lay outside the gene matches. CDR3: CASSYTSGGAETQYF. The CDR3, as DNA: TGTGCCAGCAGCTATACTAGCGGGGGGGCGGAGACCCAGTACTTC.

Written as DNA, the CDR3 is TGTGCCAGCAGCTTATGGGGGACTAGCTTCTACAATGAGCAGTTCTTC. Amino acid sequence: CASSLWGTSFYNEQFF. V is TRBV7-6 and J is TRBJ2-1; 9 bases line up with TRBD2. This CDR3 spans 16 amino acids. V trimming: 2 bases; J trimming: 3 bases; junction bases outside the gene matches: 5. Germline V lookup: CDR1 SGHVS, CDR2 FNYEAQ.

In this sample, this clone turned up a few times. The rearrangement joins TRBV7-2 to TRBJ2-3; unclear D gene. Trimming shortened V by 5 bases and J by 2 bases, and 8 bases separated the two germline ends. Per the germline V gene, CDR1 is SGHTA and CDR2 is FQGNSA. The CDR3 has 13 residues. In DNA, the CDR3 is TGTGCCAGCAGCCCACCACTCACAGATACGCAGTATTTT. Its protein product is CASSPPLTDTQYF.

This clone has just one count. This rearrangement joins TRBV6-1 to TRBJ2-3, with 10 bases matching TRBD2. The CDR3 sequence is 15 residues long. After removal of 6 bases from V and 5 bases from J, the junction contained 8 bases not matched to a gene. Looked up from germline, CDR1 is MNHNS and CDR2 is SASEGT. The CDR3 sequence: CASSPLAGEKDTQYF. Written as DNA, the CDR3 is TGTGCCAGCAGCCCCCTAGCGGGAGAAAAAGATACGCAGTATTTT.

J is TRBJ2-5 and V is TRBV13, with TRBD1 matching over 10 bases. The DNA end favors TRBJ2-7, so the J call may be wrong. Germline V gene sequence: CDR1 PRHDT, CDR2 FYEKMQ (reference sequence). This CDR3 contains 17 residues. The DNA for the CDR3 is TGTGCCAGCAGCTTAGGCCTTGGGACAGGGGCGGCCTACGAGCAGTACTTC. The encoded protein is CASSLGLGTGAAYEQYF.

The chain is built from TRBV27 and TRBJ2-6; D perhaps matches TRBD2 (7 bases). V was pared by 6 bases and J by 3 bases, with 18 bases between. This CDR3 has 17 residues. The germline gives CDR1 MNHEY, CDR2 SMNVEV (reference sequence). CDR3 DNA sequence: TGTGCCAGCAGCATCAATGCGCGGGGGCTTGGGGCCAACGTCCTGACTTTC. This encodes CASSINARGLGANVLTF.

V is TRBV29-1 and J is TRBJ1-2; no definite D call. The V and J ends lost 5 bases and 2 bases respectively, with 6 bases between them. CDR1 and CDR2 from the germline V gene are SQVTM and ANQGSEA. This CDR3 is 11 amino acids long. CDR3 amino acids: CSVLQNYGYTF. The CDR3 DNA is TGCAGCGTTCTACAGAACTATGGCTACACCTTC.

The V call is TRBV6-5, the J call TRBJ2-1; D ambiguous. V was trimmed by 2 bases and J by 8 bases, leaving 4 bases between them. The CDR3 has 11 amino acids. In germline, CDR1 is MNHEY, CDR2 SVGAGI. Written as DNA, the CDR3 is TGTGCCAGCAGTTACGTCGATGAGCAGTTCTTC. Translation gives CASSYVDEQFF.

This rearrangement joins TRBV7-9 to TRBJ1-4, with 7 bases aligning to TRBD1. The germline gives CDR1 SEHNR, CDR2 FQNEAQ (reference sequence). The CDR3 has 16 residues. Trimming at V came to 1 base and at J to 3 bases, leaving 5 bases not matched to a gene. The DNA for the CDR3 is TGTGCCAGCAGCTTAGGGGGACAGTGGTCTAATGAAAAACTGTTTTTT. Encoded protein: CASSLGGQWSNEKLFF.

The rearrangement uses TRBV13 and TRBJ2-7; tentatively, D is TRBD1 (6 bases). Germline loops: CDR1 PRHDT, CDR2 FYEKMQ (reference sequence). The CDR3 has 14 residues. The ends were cut back, 10 bases at V and 3 bases at J, with 19 bases in the middle. Written as DNA, the CDR3 is TGTGCCACCGGAATTCAGGGGCTTTTCTACGAGCAGTACTTC. As protein: CATGIQGLFYEQYF. The full variable domain, completed using reference TRBV13 and TRBJ2-7, is AAGVIQSPRHLIKEKRETATLKCYPIPRHDTVYWYQQGPGQDPQFLISFYEKMQSDKGSIPDRFSAQQFSDYHSELNMSSLELGDSALYFCATGIQGLFYEQYFGPGTRLTVT.

The V and J genes are TRBV9 and TRBJ1-3; tentative D call: TRBD1 (5 bases). This CDR3 is 14 amino acids long. Germline assignment: CDR1 SGDLS and CDR2 YYNGEE. Trimming removed 4 bases at V and 7 bases at J, with 15 bases between. In DNA form, the CDR3 reads TGTGCCAGCAGCCCGTGGACAACAACGAACACCATATATTTT. Its protein is CASSPWTTTNTIYF.

The table lists this clone with a count of one. The rearrangement joins TRBV11-2 to TRBJ1-2; 8 positions match TRBD1. The V segment lost 3 bases and the J segment 4 bases; nucleotides outside the gene matches: 1. The CDR3 has 13 residues. CDR1 is SGHAT and CDR2 is FQNNGV in the germline V gene. Here the CDR3 DNA reads TGTGCCAGCAGCTTTGACAGGGGCTATGGCTACACCTTC. Protein sequence: CASSFDRGYGYTF.

The J gene is TRBJ1-6, the V gene TRBV28; 9 nucleotides align to TRBD1. J was trimmed by 9 bases and V by 7 bases; bases with no gene match: 10. The CDR3 has 15 residues. Germline-derived CDR1 and CDR2 are MDHEN and SYDVKM. The CDR3 DNA sequence: TGTGCCAGCACCCCCGGGACAGGGTATTTTTCACCCCTCCACTTT. Protein sequence: CASTPGTGYFSPLHF.

This clone was seen only once. The CDR3 reads CASSIEQGRGGYTF. For the CDR3, the DNA is TGTGCCAGTAGTATAGAACAGGGACGAGGTGGCTACACCTTC. The chain joins TRBV19 to TRBJ1-2; TRBD1 is a possible D gene (6 bases). The V end was cut by 0 bases, the J end by 7 bases, with 12 bases between. The length of the CDR3 is 14 residues. Germline V CDR1 and CDR2: LNHDA, SQIVND (reference sequence).

The rearrangement links TRBV6-5 to TRBJ1-1; possible D gene TRBD1, 5 bases. The CDR3 contains 15 residues. V shed 2 bases and J shed 1 base, with 11 bases lying between them. The germline gives CDR1 MNHEY, CDR2 SVGAGI. The CDR3 region has the DNA TGTGCCAGCAGTTACGGGGCCTTCACGAACACTGAAGCTTTCTTT. The encoded protein is CASSYGAFTNTEAFF.

The chain joins TRBV7-8 to TRBJ1-5, with TRBD1 identical over 9 bases. CDR3 length: 15 amino acids. V lost 5 bases to trimming and J lost 5 bases; unmatched junction nucleotides: 7. The germline V gene encodes CDR1 SGHVS and CDR2 FQNEAQ. The CDR3 DNA reads TGTGCCAGCAGCCCAGGGGGACAGGGCCATCAGCCCCAGCATTTT. This encodes CASSPGGQGHQPQHF.

CDR3 amino acids: CASTLTPGEVQYF. The DNA of the CDR3 is TGTGCCAGCACCCTAACCCCGGGAGAAGTGCAGTACTTC. The chain carries TRBV7-2 and TRBJ2-7; weak D call: TRBD2 (6 bases). The ends were cut back, 7 bases at V and 9 bases at J, with 19 bases in the middle. The CDR3 extends over 13 amino acids. Germline V CDR1 and CDR2: SGHTA, FQGNSA.